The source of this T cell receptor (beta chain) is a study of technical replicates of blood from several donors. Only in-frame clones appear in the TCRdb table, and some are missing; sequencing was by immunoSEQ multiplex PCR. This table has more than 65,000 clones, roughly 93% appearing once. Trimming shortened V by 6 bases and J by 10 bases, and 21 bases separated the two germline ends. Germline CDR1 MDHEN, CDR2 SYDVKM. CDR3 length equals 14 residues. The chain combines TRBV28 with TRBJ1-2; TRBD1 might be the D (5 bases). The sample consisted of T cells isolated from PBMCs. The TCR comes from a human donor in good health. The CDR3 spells CASRGPGVVADYTF. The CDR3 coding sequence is TGTGCCAGCAGGGGGCCGGGAGTCGTGGCGGACTACACCTTC.